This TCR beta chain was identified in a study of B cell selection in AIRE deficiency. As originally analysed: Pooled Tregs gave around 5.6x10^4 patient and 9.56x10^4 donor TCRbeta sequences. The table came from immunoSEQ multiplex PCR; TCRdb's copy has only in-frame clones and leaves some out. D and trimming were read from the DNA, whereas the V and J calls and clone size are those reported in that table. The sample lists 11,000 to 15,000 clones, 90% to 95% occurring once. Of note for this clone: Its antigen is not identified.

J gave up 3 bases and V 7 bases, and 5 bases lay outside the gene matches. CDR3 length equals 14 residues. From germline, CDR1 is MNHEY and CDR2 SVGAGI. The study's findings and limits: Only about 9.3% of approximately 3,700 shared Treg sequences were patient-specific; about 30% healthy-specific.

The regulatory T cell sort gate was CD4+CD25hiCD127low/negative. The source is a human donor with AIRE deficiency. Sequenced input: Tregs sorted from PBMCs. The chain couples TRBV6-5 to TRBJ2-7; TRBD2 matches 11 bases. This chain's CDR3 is CASTPTSGIYEQYF. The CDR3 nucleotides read TGTGCCAGCACCCCGACTAGCGGGATCTACGAGCAGTACTTC.